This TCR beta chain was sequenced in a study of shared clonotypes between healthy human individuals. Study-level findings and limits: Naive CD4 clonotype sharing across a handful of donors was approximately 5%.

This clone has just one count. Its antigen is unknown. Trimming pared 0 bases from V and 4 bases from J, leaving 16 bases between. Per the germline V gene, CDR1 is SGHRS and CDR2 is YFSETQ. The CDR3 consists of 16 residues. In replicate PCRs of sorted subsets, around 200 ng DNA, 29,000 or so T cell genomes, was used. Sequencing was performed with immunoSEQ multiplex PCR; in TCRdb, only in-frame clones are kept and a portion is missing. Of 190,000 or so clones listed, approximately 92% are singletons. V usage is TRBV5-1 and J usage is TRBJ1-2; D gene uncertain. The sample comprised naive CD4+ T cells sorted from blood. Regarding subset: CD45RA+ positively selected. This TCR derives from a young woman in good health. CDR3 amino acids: CASSLGAPQVLYGYTF. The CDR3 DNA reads TGCGCCAGCAGCTTGGGGGCCCCCCAGGTGCTCTATGGCTACACCTTC.